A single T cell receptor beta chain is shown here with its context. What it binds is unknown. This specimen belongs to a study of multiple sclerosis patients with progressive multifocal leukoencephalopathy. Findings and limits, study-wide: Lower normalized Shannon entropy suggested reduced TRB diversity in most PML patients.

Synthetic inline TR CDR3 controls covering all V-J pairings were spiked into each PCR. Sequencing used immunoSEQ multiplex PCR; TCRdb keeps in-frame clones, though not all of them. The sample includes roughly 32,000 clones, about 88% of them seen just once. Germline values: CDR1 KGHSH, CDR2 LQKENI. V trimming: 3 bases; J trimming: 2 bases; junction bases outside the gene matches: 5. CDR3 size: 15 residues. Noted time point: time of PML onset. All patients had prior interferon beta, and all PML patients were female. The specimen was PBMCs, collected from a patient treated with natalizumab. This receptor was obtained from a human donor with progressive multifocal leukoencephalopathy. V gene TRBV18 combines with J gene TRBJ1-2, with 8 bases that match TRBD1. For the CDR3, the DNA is TGTGCCAGCTCACCGACGGACAGGGCAAACTATGGCTACACCTTC. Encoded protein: CASSPTDRANYGYTF.